The 14 T cell receptor beta chains below come from one sample, sequenced in a study of early stage breast cancer tumors. Profiling relied on immunoSEQ multiplex PCR, and the TCRdb table lists in-frame clones only, not all of them. This sample has approximately 52,000 clones; roughly 84% occur once, and the top ten carry approximately 1.5%. Sequenced material: blood. The receptors were gathered from a person between 45 and 65 years old with breast cancer.

The rearrangement uses TRBV27 and TRBJ1-5, with TRBD1 as a possible D gene (6 bases). V was shortened by 3 bases and J by 0 bases, with 9 bases between the two germline ends. The CDR3 totals 15 residues. From germline, CDR1 is MNHEY and CDR2 SMNVEV (reference sequence). CDR3 nucleotide sequence: TGTGCCAGCAGTTTCGGGACAAATAGCAATCAGCCCCAGCATTTT. Amino acids: CASSFGTNSNQPQHF.

V gene TRBV4-2 combines with J gene TRBJ1-5; D is ambiguous. The CDR3 runs 15 residues. V was clipped by 0 bases and J by 6 bases, with 12 bases between them. CDR1 and CDR2 (germline): LGHNA, YNFKEQ. Here the CDR3 DNA reads TGTGCCAGCAGCCAAGAACGGGGTTGGGGTCAGCCCCAGCATTTT. Translated, it gives CASSQERGWGQPQHF.

CDR3 coding DNA: TGTGCCAGCAGCGTAGACCCCAGCTCCTACAATGAGCAGTTCTTC. It codes for CASSVDPSSYNEQFF. This rearrangement joins TRBV9 to TRBJ2-1; the D is unclear. The ends were cut back, 0 bases at V and 0 bases at J, with 7 bases in the middle. CDR3 length: 15 amino acids. Looked up from germline, CDR1 is SGDLS and CDR2 is YYNGEE.

The rearrangement links TRBV19 to TRBJ2-6; D gene unclear. V was trimmed by 4 bases and J by 1 base, leaving 5 bases between them. The germline V gene has CDR1 LNHDA and CDR2 SQIVND (reference sequence). This CDR3 is 14 amino acids long. The CDR3 reads CASSTGSGANVLTF. Written as DNA, the CDR3 is TGTGCCAGTAGTACTGGATCTGGGGCCAACGTCCTGACTTTC.

This rearrangement joins TRBV6-4 to TRBJ2-7; no clear D. The germline V gene encodes CDR1 MRHNA and CDR2 SNTAGT. The CDR3 is made up of 14 amino acids. The ends were cut back, 6 bases at V and 5 bases at J, with 17 bases in the middle. The CDR3 sequence is CASRLWRLCDEQYF. The CDR3 coding sequence is TGTGCCAGCAGATTGTGGCGGCTTTGCGACGAGCAGTACTTC.

The rearrangement joins TRBV6-5 to TRBJ2-3, with D perhaps TRBD1 (6 bases). This CDR3 is built from 15 residues. Trimming pared 0 bases from V and 0 bases from J, leaving 7 bases between. Germline V gene sequence: CDR1 MNHEY, CDR2 SVGAGI. The CDR3 region is CASSYSQGSTDTQYF. The CDR3 bases are TGTGCCAGCAGTTACTCGCAGGGGAGCACAGATACGCAGTATTTT.

The chain carries TRBV7-6 and TRBJ2-1, with TRBD2 identical over 7 bases. Germline CDR1 is SGHVS and CDR2 is FNYEAQ. V lost 2 bases, J lost 4 bases, and 8 bases stayed unmatched. This CDR3 is built from 16 residues. This CDR3 is CASSLIGPGGYNEQFF. DNA for the CDR3: TGTGCCAGCAGCTTAATAGGACCGGGGGGTTACAATGAGCAGTTCTTC.

The CDR3 region is CASSPQRQGIYGYTF. CDR3 DNA: TGTGCCAGCAGCCCGCAGCGACAGGGGATCTATGGCTACACCTTC. The V and J genes are TRBV7-2 and TRBJ1-2; TRBD1 matches 8 bases. Germline values: CDR1 SGHTA, CDR2 FQGNSA. The CDR3 contains 15 residues. J was trimmed by 4 bases and V by 5 bases; bases with no gene match: 9.

This clone was counted once. The rearrangement joins TRBV6-5 to TRBJ2-1; maybe TRBD2 (6 bases). From germline, CDR1 is MNHEY and CDR2 SVGAGI. V lost 6 bases, J lost 8 bases, and 14 bases lay in between. CDR3 length: 13 amino acids. Here the CDR3 reads CASSQIGGHEQFF. CDR3 DNA sequence: TGTGCCAGCAGCCAAATTGGAGGGCATGAGCAGTTCTTC.

This chain joins TRBV19 and TRBJ2-7, with 7 bases matching TRBD1. CDR3 length: 14 amino acids. Trimming cost V 4 bases and J 6 bases; bases outside gene matches: 9. Germline V gene data show CDR1 as LNHDA and CDR2 as SQIVND (reference sequence). The CDR3, as DNA: TGTGCCAGTAGTAGACAGGGCCCCTCCCCCGAGCAGTACTTC. Its protein product is CASSRQGPSPEQYF. Full variable domain (outside the CDR3, taken from reference TRBV19 and TRBJ2-7): DGGITQSPKYLFRKEGQNVTLSCEQNLNHDAMYWYRQDPGQGLRLIYYSQIVNDFQKGDIAEGYSVSREKKESFPLTVTSAQKNPTAFYLCASSRQGPSPEQYFGPGTRLTVT.

The genes are TRBV29-1 and TRBJ1-3; D not certain. With 4 bases removed from V and 0 bases from J, the gap between germline ends came to 10 bases. This CDR3 is 14 amino acids long. Germline V gene data show CDR1 as SQVTM and CDR2 as ANQGSEA. CDR3 DNA: TGCAGCGTTGGGGCCCGAAGCTCTGGAAACACCATATATTTT. It specifies CSVGARSSGNTIYF.

This clone was seen once. The chain joins TRBV5-5 to TRBJ1-2, with 8 bases matching TRBD1. The junction had 11 bases not matched to a gene; V was cut back by 4 bases and J by 0 bases. Germline CDR1 reads SGHKS; CDR2 reads YYEKEE (reference sequence). CDR3 size: 17 residues. The CDR3 nucleotides read TGTGCCAGCAGCAAAGGACAGGGCACTATGACTAACTATGGCTACACCTTC. Its translation is CASSKGQGTMTNYGYTF.

CDR3 sequence (DNA): TGTGCCAGTAGTCGAACTAGCGGGAGTACAGATCCCCACGAGCAGTACTTC. Amino acids: CASSRTSGSTDPHEQYF. V usage is TRBV19 and J usage is TRBJ2-7, with TRBD2 matching over 11 bases. This CDR3 has 17 residues. Germline V gives CDR1 LNHDA, CDR2 SQIVND (reference sequence). Unmatched junction bases numbered 14, after V lost 5 bases and J lost 5 bases.

This rearrangement joins TRBV6-5 to TRBJ1-1; 8 bases line up with TRBD1. Trimming cost V 5 bases and J 4 bases; bases outside gene matches: 6. This CDR3 is 14 amino acids long. CDR1 MNHEY and CDR2 SVGAGI come from the germline V gene. The CDR3 nucleotides read TGTGCCAGCAGTGACAGGGGTGGGGGCACTGAAGCTTTCTTT. Amino acid sequence: CASSDRGGGTEAFF.